The T cell receptor beta chain under discussion was sequenced for a study of control samples from healthy donors and cancer patients. V shed 0 bases and J shed 3 bases, with 16 bases lying between them. The CDR3 is 17 residues long. CDR1 and CDR2 from the germline V gene are SGDLS and YYNGEE. Some clones are missing from TCRdb's copy, which holds only in-frame ones; the method was immunoSEQ multiplex PCR. Of some 120,000 clones in the sample, 85% to 95% were seen once. The material sequenced was blood. This chain links TRBV9 with TRBJ2-1, with a possible D match to TRBD1 (6 bases). This clonotype was obtained from a man younger than 35 in good health. The CDR3 is CASSVEFRQDGYNEQFF. The CDR3 region has the DNA TGTGCCAGCAGCGTAGAGTTCCGACAGGACGGCTACAATGAGCAGTTCTTC.